The table lists the clone carrying this T cell receptor (beta chain) with a few counts. Its target is unknown. This may be a read error, as it is one base from a much larger clone. This entry is derived from a study of identical twins. General observations from the study: Researchers caution that invariant MAIT and iNKT cells could partly confound zero-insertion analyses.

Germline lookup yields CDR1 SQVTM and CDR2 ANQGSEA. The CDR3 length is 10 residues. Trimming stripped 4 bases from V and 5 bases from J, with 5 bases between. TCRdb ran MiXCR on the 5' RACE reads and lists one entry per CDR3 protein. Counted here are 420,000 or so distinct CDR3 sequences, approximately 17% occurring once; the ten biggest clones make up roughly 12%. The receptor was derived from a man between 45 and 60 years old in good health. The sample consisted of naive T cells sorted from blood. V gene TRBV29-1 combines with J gene TRBJ2-5; D unclear. This CDR3 reads CSVVGETQYF. The CDR3 nucleotides read TGCAGCGTTGTAGGGGAGACCCAGTACTTC.